A selection of T cell receptor beta chains follows, all from one sample in a study of chemoradiotherapy in HPV16-positive cancers. Method: immunoSEQ multiplex PCR; TCRdb's copy keeps in-frame clones and lacks some. The table lists some 7,400 clones, 75% to 85% of them singletons. Sequencing was performed on tumor tissue, taken from a patient who underwent chemoradiotherapy. The receptors were sampled from a human donor with HPV-associated anogenital cancer. CDR3s include the opening cysteine and the closing phenylalanine or tryptophan. The D gene is left open where the match is weak. The size field is filled for only some rows; it gives once, few, many or a size class.

clone size	D gene	J gene	V gene	CDR3 protein	CDR3 DNA
.	.	TRBJ2-2	TRBV6-1	CASGGRSTGELFF	TGTGCCAGCGGGGGGAGGTCCACCGGAGAGCTGTTTTTT
.	.	TRBJ2-1	TRBV7-2	CASSLVFSSYNEQFF	TGTGCCAGCAGCTTAGTCTTCAGCTCCTACAATGAGCAGTTCTTC
.	.	TRBJ2-3	TRBV28	CAIRGGQGPDTQYF	TGTGCCATACGGGGGGGACAGGGACCAGATACGCAGTATTTT
.	.	TRBJ1-1	TRBV18	CASSPEGHNTEAFF	TGTGCCAGCTCACCAGAAGGTCACAACACTGAAGCTTTCTTT
.	.	TRBJ1-6	TRBV11-2	CASSSSIGTSPLHF	TGTGCCAGCAGCTCTTCGATCGGGACTTCACCCCTCCACTTT
.	.	TRBJ2-1	TRBV2	CASTGYNEQFF	TGTGCCAGCACAGGGTACAATGAGCAGTTCTTC
.	.	TRBJ1-2	TRBV6-4	CASSDGGGFYGYTF	TGTGCCAGCAGTGACGGTGGCGGCTTCTATGGCTACACCTTC
.	.	TRBJ1-1	TRBV7-2	CASSLFDLDTEAFF	TGTGCCAGCAGCTTATTCGATTTGGACACTGAAGCTTTCTTT
.	TRBD1	TRBJ1-1	TRBV28	CASSRGVAGGRGTEAFF	TGTGCCAGCAGTCGCGGGGTGGCAGGGGGAAGGGGAACTGAAGCTTTCTTT
few	.	TRBJ2-1	TRBV5-5	CASSASMDEQFF	TGTGCCAGCAGCGCTAGTATGGATGAGCAGTTCTTC
once	.	TRBJ2-6	TRBV2	CASSSGSGANVLTF	TGTGCCAGCAGTTCCGGCTCTGGGGCCAACGTCCTGACTTTC
.	.	TRBJ1-1	TRBV13	CASSWTGTAVMNTEAFF	TGTGCCAGCAGCTGGACCGGGACGGCGGTAATGAACACTGAAGCTTTCTTT
.	TRBD1	TRBJ2-5	TRBV18	CASSTGTGDTIWETQYF	TGTGCCAGCTCAACCGGGACAGGGGACACAATATGGGAGACCCAGTACTTC
.	TRBD1	TRBJ1-2	TRBV2	CASSVRQGGYGYTF	TGTGCCAGCAGCGTGAGGCAGGGGGGTTATGGCTACACCTTC
.	.	TRBJ2-3	TRBV5-1	CASSSQASTDTQYF	TGCGCCAGCAGCTCTCAGGCTAGCACAGATACGCAGTATTTT
few	.	TRBJ1-1	TRBV2	CASSEGGTEAFF	TGTGCCAGCAGTGAAGGGGGCACTGAAGCTTTCTTT
.	TRBD2	TRBJ2-3	TRBV29-1	CSLRGASPDTQYF	TGCAGCTTGCGGGGGGCCAGTCCAGATACGCAGTATTTT
.	TRBD1	TRBJ2-7	TRBV27	CASSFLDRGGEQYF	TGTGCCAGCAGTTTTCTAGACAGGGGTGGCGAGCAGTACTTC
few	.	TRBJ2-1	TRBV5-1	CASSGMTVNEQFF	TGCGCCAGCAGCGGAATGACAGTCAATGAGCAGTTCTTC
.	TRBD2	TRBJ2-3	TRBV5-4	CASSSSGGGTDTQYF	TGTGCCAGCAGCTCTAGCGGGGGGGGCACAGATACGCAGTATTTT
.	.	TRBJ1-1	TRBV30	CAWSAPWGLGNTEAFF	TGTGCCTGGAGTGCGCCCTGGGGGCTAGGGAACACTGAAGCTTTCTTT
.	.	TRBJ2-7	TRBV7-2	CASSHSWGGTPYEQYF	TGTGCCAGCAGCCACTCCTGGGGCGGGACGCCCTACGAGCAGTACTTC
.	.	TRBJ2-5	TRBV9	CASSVGVAAQETQYF	TGTGCCAGCAGCGTAGGGGTGGCAGCACAAGAGACCCAGTACTTC
few	TRBD1	TRBJ2-4	TRBV7-2	CASSLGDSLLAKNIQYF	TGTGCCAGCAGCTTGGGGGACAGCCTTTTAGCCAAAAACATTCAGTACTTC